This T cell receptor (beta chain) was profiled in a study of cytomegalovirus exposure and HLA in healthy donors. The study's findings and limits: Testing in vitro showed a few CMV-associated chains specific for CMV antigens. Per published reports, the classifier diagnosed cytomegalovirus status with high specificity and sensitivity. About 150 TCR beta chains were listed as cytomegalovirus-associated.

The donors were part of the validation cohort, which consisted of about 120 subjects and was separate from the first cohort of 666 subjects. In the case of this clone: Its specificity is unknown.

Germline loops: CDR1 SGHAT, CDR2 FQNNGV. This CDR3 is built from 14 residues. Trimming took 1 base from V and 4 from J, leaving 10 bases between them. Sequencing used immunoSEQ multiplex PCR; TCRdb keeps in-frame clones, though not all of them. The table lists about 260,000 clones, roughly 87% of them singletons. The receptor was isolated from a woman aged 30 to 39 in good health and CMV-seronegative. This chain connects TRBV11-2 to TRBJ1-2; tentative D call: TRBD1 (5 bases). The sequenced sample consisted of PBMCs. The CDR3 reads CASSLGLQGYGYTF. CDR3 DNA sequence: TGTGCCAGCAGCTTAGGTCTTCAGGGCTATGGCTACACCTTC.